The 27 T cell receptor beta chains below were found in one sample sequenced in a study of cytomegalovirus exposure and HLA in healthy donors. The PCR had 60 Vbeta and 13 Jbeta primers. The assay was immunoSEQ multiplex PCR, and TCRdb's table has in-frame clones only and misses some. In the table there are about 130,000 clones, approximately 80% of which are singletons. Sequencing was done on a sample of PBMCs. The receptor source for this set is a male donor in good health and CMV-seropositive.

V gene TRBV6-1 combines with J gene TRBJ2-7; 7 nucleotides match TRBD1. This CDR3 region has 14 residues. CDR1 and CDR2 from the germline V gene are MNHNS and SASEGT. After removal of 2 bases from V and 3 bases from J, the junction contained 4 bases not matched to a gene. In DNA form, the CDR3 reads TGTGCCAGCAGTGAACGGGGACAGCTCTACGAGCAGTACTTC. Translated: CASSERGQLYEQYF.

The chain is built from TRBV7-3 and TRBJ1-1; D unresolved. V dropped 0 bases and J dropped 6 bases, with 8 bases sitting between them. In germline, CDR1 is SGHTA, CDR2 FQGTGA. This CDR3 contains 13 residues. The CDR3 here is CASSLTAAAEAFF. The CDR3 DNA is TGTGCCAGCAGCTTAACGGCGGCAGCTGAAGCTTTCTTT.

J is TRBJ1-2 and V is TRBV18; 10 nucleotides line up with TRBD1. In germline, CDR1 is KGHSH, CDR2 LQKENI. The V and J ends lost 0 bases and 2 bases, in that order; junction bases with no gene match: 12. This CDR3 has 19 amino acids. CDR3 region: CASSPPVFSGTGENYGYTF. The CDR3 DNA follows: TGTGCCAGCTCACCACCGGTGTTCAGCGGGACAGGGGAAAACTATGGCTACACCTTC. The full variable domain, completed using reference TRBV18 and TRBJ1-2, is NAGVMQNPRHLVRRRGQEARLRCSPMKGHSHVYWYRQLPEEGLKFMVYLQKENIIDESGMPKERFSAEFPKEGPSILRIQQVVRGDSAAYFCASSPPVFSGTGENYGYTFGSGTRLTVV.

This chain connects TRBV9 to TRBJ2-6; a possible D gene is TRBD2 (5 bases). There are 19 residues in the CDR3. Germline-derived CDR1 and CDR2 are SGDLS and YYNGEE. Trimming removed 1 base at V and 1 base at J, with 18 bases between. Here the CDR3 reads CASSVFEPRLISGANVLTF. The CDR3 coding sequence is TGTGCCAGCAGCGTATTCGAGCCTCGACTAATTTCTGGGGCCAACGTCCTGACTTTC.

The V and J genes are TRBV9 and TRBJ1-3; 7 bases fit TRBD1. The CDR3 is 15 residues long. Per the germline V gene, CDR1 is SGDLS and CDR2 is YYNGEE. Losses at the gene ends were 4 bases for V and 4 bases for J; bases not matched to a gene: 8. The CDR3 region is CASSQTGVSGNTIYF. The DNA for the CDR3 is TGTGCCAGCAGCCAAACAGGGGTATCGGGAAACACCATATATTTT.

The CDR3 loop reads CASSKGGQGSGELFF. The CDR3 DNA sequence: TGTGCCAGCAGCAAAGGGGGACAGGGGAGCGGGGAGCTGTTTTTT. The chain carries TRBV21-1 and TRBJ2-2; the table calls TRBD1, which could not be checked here. TRBV21-1 is flagged as a pseudogene. The length of the CDR3 is 15 residues.

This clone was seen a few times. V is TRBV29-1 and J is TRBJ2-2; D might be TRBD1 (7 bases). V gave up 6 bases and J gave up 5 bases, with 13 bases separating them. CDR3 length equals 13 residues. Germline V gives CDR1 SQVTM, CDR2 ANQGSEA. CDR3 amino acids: CSVMAGGTGELFF. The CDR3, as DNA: TGCAGCGTGATGGCAGGGGGGACCGGGGAGCTGTTTTTT.

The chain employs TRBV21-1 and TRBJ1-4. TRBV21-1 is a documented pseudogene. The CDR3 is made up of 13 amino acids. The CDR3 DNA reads TGTGCCAGCCGGGAGTCAACTAATGAAAAACTGTTTTTT. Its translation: CASRESTNEKLFF.

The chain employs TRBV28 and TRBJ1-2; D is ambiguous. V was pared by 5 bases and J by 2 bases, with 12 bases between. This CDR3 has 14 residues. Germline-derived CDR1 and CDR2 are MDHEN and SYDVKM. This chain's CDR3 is CASSPPRLNYGYTF. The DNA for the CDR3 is TGTGCCAGCAGTCCGCCCAGACTCAACTATGGCTACACCTTC.

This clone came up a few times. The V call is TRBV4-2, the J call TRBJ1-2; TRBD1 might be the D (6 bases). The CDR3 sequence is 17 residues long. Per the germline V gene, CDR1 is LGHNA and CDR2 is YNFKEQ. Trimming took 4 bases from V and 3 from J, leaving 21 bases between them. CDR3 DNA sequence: TGTGCCAGCAGCCGACAGGTCAGGGTTGAAGGGTACTATGGCTACACCTTC. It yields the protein CASSRQVRVEGYYGYTF.

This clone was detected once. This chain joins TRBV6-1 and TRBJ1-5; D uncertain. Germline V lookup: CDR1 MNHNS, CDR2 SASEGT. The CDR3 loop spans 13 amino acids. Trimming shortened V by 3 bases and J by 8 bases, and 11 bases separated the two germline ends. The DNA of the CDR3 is TGTGCCAGCAGTGACCGAGACGGGGAGCCCCAGCATTTT. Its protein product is CASSDRDGEPQHF.

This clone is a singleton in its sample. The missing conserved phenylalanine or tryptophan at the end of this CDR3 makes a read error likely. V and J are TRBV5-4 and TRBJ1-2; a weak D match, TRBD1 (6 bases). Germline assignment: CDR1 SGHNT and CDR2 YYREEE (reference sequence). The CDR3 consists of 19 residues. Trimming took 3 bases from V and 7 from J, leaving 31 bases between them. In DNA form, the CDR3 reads TGTGCCAGCAGCTCTTTGTACCTCACGGGGCAGGGGAATTCAGGTGGCTACACCCTC. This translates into CASSSLYLTGQGNSGGYTL.

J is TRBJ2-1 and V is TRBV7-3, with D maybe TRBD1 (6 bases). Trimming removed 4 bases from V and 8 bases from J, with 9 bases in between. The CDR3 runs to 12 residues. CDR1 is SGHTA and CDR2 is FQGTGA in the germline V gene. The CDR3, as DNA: TGTGCCAGCAGCTCCAGGGGCGATGAGCAGTTCTTC. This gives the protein CASSSRGDEQFF.

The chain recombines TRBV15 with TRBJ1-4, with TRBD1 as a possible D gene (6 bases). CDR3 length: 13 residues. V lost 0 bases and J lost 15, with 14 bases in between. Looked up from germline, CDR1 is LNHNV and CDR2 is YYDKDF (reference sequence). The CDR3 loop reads CATSRDRRDIVFF. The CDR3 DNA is TGTGCCACCAGCAGAGACCGTCGGGACATCGTGTTTTTT.

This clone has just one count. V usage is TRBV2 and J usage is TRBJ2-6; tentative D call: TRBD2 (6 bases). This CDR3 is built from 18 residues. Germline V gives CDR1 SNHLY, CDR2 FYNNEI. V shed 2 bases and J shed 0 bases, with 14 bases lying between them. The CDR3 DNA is TGTGCCAGCAGTGAACGGGGGACCGCAAGCTCTGGGGCCAACGTCCTGACTTTC. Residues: CASSERGTASSGANVLTF.

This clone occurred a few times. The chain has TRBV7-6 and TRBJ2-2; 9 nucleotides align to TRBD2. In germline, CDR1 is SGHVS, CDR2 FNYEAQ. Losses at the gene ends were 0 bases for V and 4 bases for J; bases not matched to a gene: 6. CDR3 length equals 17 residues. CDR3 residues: CASSLAAGGPGTGELFF. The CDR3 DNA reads TGTGCCAGCAGCTTAGCGGCGGGAGGGCCGGGCACCGGGGAGCTGTTTTTT.

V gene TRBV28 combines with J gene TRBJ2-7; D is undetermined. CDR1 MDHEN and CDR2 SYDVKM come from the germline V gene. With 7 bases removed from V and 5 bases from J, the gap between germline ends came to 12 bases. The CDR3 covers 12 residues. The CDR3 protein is CASIDQIHEQYF. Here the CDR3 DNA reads TGTGCCAGCATCGATCAGATCCACGAGCAGTACTTC.

The CDR3 sequence: CATSERSAGTGELFF. CDR3 bases: TGTGCCACTTCGGAGAGGTCTGCGGGCACCGGGGAGCTGTTTTTT. The chain carries TRBV19 and TRBJ2-2; D possibly corresponds to TRBD2 (5 bases). This CDR3 is 15 amino acids long. V was shortened by 10 bases and J by 4 bases, with 19 bases between the two germline ends. Germline CDR1 LNHDA, CDR2 SQIVND (reference sequence).

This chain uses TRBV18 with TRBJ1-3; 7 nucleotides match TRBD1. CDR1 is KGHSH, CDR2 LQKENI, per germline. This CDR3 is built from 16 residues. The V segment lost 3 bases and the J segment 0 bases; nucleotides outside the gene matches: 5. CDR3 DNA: TGTGCCAGCTCACCTCAACAGGGGAGCTCTGGAAACACCATATATTTT. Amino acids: CASSPQQGSSGNTIYF.

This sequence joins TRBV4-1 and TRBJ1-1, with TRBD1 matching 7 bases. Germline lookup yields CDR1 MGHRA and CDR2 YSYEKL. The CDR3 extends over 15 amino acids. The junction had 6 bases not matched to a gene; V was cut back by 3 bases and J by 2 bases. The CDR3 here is CASSQTRGDNTEAFF. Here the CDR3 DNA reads TGCGCCAGCAGCCAGACCAGGGGGGATAACACTGAAGCTTTCTTT.

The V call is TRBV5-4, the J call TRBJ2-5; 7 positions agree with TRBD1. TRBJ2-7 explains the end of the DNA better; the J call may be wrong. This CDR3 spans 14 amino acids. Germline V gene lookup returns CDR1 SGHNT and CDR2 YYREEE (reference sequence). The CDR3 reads CASSLEGQRYEQYF. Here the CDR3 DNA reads TGTGCCAGCAGCCTTGAGGGACAGCGCTACGAGCAGTACTTC.

CDR3 nucleotide sequence: TGTGCCAGCAGTGAAGGTACTCGCTACACCTTC. Residues: CASSEGTRYTF. The chain links TRBV2 to TRBJ1-2; D ambiguous. Germline V gene sequence: CDR1 SNHLY, CDR2 FYNNEI. This CDR3 is 11 amino acids long. The V gene lost 1 base and the J gene lost 9 bases, with 6 bases spanning the gap.

The CDR3 bases are TGTGCCAGCAGCCCACAGGGACAGAGGGAGCAGTACTTC. It specifies CASSPQGQREQYF. The V and J genes are TRBV28 and TRBJ2-5; 7 nucleotides agree with TRBD1. The J segment lost 11 bases and the V segment lost 6 bases, leaving 12 bases of the junction unmatched. The CDR3 totals 13 residues. Germline CDR1 and CDR2: MDHEN and SYDVKM.

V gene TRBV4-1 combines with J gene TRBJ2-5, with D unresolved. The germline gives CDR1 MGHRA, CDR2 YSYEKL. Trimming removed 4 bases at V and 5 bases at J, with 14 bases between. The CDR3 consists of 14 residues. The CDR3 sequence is CASSPVGSGETQYF. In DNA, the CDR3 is TGCGCCAGCAGCCCAGTGGGCTCCGGCGAGACCCAGTACTTC.

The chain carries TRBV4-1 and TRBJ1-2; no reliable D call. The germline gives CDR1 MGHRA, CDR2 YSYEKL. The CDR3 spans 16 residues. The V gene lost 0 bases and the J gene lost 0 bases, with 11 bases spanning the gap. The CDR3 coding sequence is TGCGCCAGCAGCCAAGATCGAAACAGAGCTAACTATGGCTACACCTTC. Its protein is CASSQDRNRANYGYTF.

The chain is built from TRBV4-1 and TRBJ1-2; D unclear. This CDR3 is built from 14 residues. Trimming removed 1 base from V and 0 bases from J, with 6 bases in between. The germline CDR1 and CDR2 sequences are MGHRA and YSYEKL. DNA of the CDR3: TGCGCCAGCAGCCAAGTCGGGGCTAACTATGGCTACACCTTC. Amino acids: CASSQVGANYGYTF.

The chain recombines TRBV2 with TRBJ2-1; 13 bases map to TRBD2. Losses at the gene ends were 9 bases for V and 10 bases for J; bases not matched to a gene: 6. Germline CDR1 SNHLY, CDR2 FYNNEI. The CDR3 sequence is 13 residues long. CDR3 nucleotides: TGTGCCAGGTTGGGACTAGCGGGAAGGGAGCAGTTCTTC. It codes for CARLGLAGREQFF.